The 28 T cell receptor beta chains below were found in one sample sequenced in a study of PD-1 blockade in classical Hodgkin lymphoma. Every patient relapsed after autologous stem cell transplantation, and brentuximab vedotin exposure varied. Assay used: immunoSEQ multiplex PCR; TCRdb lists only in-frame clones, some missing. The profile shows fewer than 70,000 clones, 70% to 90% of them singletons. The specimen was peripheral blood mononuclear cells (PBMCs), collected before the second cycle of nivolumab. The receptors here all came from a human donor with classical Hodgkin lymphoma.

J is TRBJ1-4 and V is TRBV7-6, with TRBD1 matching over 7 bases. V was clipped by 5 bases and J by 4 bases; unmatched bases: 1. The CDR3 loop spans 13 amino acids. In germline, CDR1 is SGHVS, CDR2 FNYEAQ. The CDR3 region has the DNA TGTGCCAGCAGCGGGACAGATAATGAAAAACTGTTTTTT. As protein: CASSGTDNEKLFF.

The chain links TRBV5-1 to TRBJ2-5, with 11 positions matching TRBD1. CDR1 SGHRS and CDR2 YFSETQ come from the germline V gene. V was pared by 4 bases and J by 2 bases, with 4 bases of the junction left unmatched. The CDR3 extends over 15 amino acids. In DNA, the CDR3 is TGCGCCAGCAGCCCCGGGACAGGGGGTCAAGAGACCCAGTACTTC. This encodes CASSPGTGGQETQYF.

The chain uses TRBV5-4 and TRBJ2-6, with D uncertain. The V and J ends lost 0 bases and 0 bases respectively, with 4 bases between them. This CDR3 comprises 15 residues. Germline values: CDR1 SGHNT, CDR2 YYREEE (reference sequence). This CDR3 is CASSLVGSGANVLTF. The CDR3 DNA reads as TGTGCCAGCAGCTTGGTGGGCTCTGGGGCCAACGTCCTGACTTTC.

V gene TRBV11-3 combines with J gene TRBJ2-2; D not resolved. Germline V lookup: CDR1 SGHNT, CDR2 YENEEA. Trimming removed 0 bases at V and 2 bases at J, with 10 bases between. This CDR3 has 16 amino acids. The CDR3 bases are TGTGCCAGCAGCTTAGACGGGTCGACTAACACCGGGGAGCTGTTTTTT. It encodes CASSLDGSTNTGELFF.

This clone was seen once. The chain carries TRBV5-1 and TRBJ2-3; D is undetermined. The V end lost 3 bases, the J end lost 6 bases, and 11 bases lay between the germline ends. This CDR3 spans 13 amino acids. CDR1 is SGHRS and CDR2 is YFSETQ in the germline V gene. The CDR3 here is CASSSSGYDTQYF. The DNA for the CDR3 is TGCGCCAGCAGCTCTTCCGGGTACGATACGCAGTATTTT.

The CDR3 nucleotides are TGTGCCTGGAGTCATACCGGGACAGGGTTTGGTCAGCCCCAGCATTTT. It specifies CAWSHTGTGFGQPQHF. The chain links TRBV30 to TRBJ1-5; the match to TRBD1 covers 9 bases. The CDR3 runs 16 residues. CDR1 and CDR2 from the germline V gene are GTSNPN and SVGIG (reference sequence). V lost 2 bases and J lost 6; bases outside the gene matches: 11.

V is TRBV7-8 and J is TRBJ1-2; 9 nucleotides align to TRBD1. With 4 bases clipped from V and 2 bases from J, the junction kept 2 bases outside the gene matches. CDR1 and CDR2 from the germline V gene are SGHVS and FQNEAQ. CDR3 length: 14 residues. As DNA, the CDR3 is TGTGCCAGCAGCTCCGGACAGGGGAACTATGGCTACACCTTC. Encoded protein: CASSSGQGNYGYTF.

This sequence joins TRBV7-9 and TRBJ1-4; no clear D gene. CDR1 is SEHNR, CDR2 FQNEAQ, per germline (reference sequence). This CDR3 is built from 14 residues. Trimming cost V 6 bases and J 0 bases, with 8 bases left between them. The CDR3 loop reads CASRSDATNEKLFF. The CDR3 nucleotides are TGTGCCAGCAGGTCAGATGCAACTAATGAAAAACTGTTTTTT. Variable domain in full (rest from reference TRBV7-9 and TRBJ1-4): DTGVSQNPRHKITKRGQNVTFRCDPISEHNRLYWYRQTLGQGPEFLTYFQNEAQLEKSRLLSDRFSAERPKGSFSTLEIQRTEQGDSAMYLCASRSDATNEKLFFGSGTQLSVL.

This clone appeared once. The rearrangement uses TRBV5-1 and TRBJ1-5; no definite D call. Germline V CDR1 and CDR2: SGHRS, YFSETQ. The V and J ends lost 4 bases and 8 bases respectively, with 16 bases between them. The CDR3 loop spans 14 amino acids. The chain's CDR3 is CASSPYTGSEPQHF. The CDR3 nucleotides read TGCGCCAGCAGCCCCTACACGGGCAGTGAGCCCCAGCATTTT.

The CDR3 DNA sequence: TGCGCCAGCAGCCCGATCCGGGGGGGCGAAGAGACCCAGTACTTC. Amino acids: CASSPIRGGEETQYF. This chain links TRBV5-1 with TRBJ2-5; TRBD2 aligns across 8 bases. This CDR3 spans 15 amino acids. CDR1 is SGHRS, CDR2 YFSETQ, per germline. The J segment lost 3 bases and the V segment lost 4 bases, leaving 8 bases of the junction unmatched.

The chain couples TRBV28 to TRBJ1-5; a weak D match, TRBD1 (5 bases). Germline CDR1 MDHEN, CDR2 SYDVKM. Trimming removed 5 bases from V and 3 bases from J, with 26 bases in between. The CDR3 has 19 amino acids. CDR3 in amino acids: CASSTPLTSGQGSNQPQHF. The CDR3 DNA reads as TGTGCCAGCAGTACACCCCTGACCTCAGGGCAAGGATCCAATCAGCCCCAGCATTTT. Complete variable domain (other parts from reference TRBV28 and TRBJ1-5): DVKVTQSSRYLVKRTGEKVFLECVQDMDHENMFWYRQDPGLGLRLIYFSYDVKMKEKGDIPEGYSVSREKKERFSLILESASTNQTSMYLCASSTPLTSGQGSNQPQHFGDGTRLSIL.

A few counts support this clone. The V and J genes are TRBV19 and TRBJ1-4; D is perhaps TRBD1 (5 bases). V was trimmed by 1 base and J by 3 bases, leaving 6 bases between them. Germline V gene sequence: CDR1 LNHDA, CDR2 SQIVND (reference sequence). CDR3 size: 14 residues. DNA of the CDR3: TGTGCCAGTAGTATAGGGGGCCCTAATGAAAAACTGTTTTTT. This codes for CASSIGGPNEKLFF. Looking up the rest from reference TRBV19 and TRBJ1-4 gives the full variable domain: DGGITQSPKYLFRKEGQNVTLSCEQNLNHDAMYWYRQDPGQGLRLIYYSQIVNDFQKGDIAEGYSVSREKKESFPLTVTSAQKNPTAFYLCASSIGGPNEKLFFGSGTQLSVL.

The rearrangement links TRBV5-1 to TRBJ1-2; TRBD1 might be the D (6 bases). Germline V gives CDR1 SGHRS, CDR2 YFSETQ. With 4 bases removed from V and 7 bases from J, the gap between germline ends came to 17 bases. There are 14 residues in the CDR3. CDR3 region: CASSDPQGLGGYTF. CDR3 nucleotide sequence: TGCGCCAGCAGCGACCCACAGGGATTAGGTGGCTACACCTTC.

This clone appeared once. This sequence joins TRBV6-5 and TRBJ2-5; D is perhaps TRBD2 (5 bases). In germline, CDR1 is MNHEY, CDR2 SVGAGI. The CDR3 is 11 residues long. Trimming pared 2 bases from V and 7 bases from J, leaving 5 bases between. The CDR3 DNA reads TGTGCCAGCAGTTACGGGAGGACCCAGTACTTC. This sequence encodes CASSYGRTQYF.

The V and J genes are TRBV28 and TRBJ1-5; D gene ambiguous. V was cut by 3 bases and J by 5 bases, with 8 bases left in between. This CDR3 spans 13 amino acids. Germline V gene sequence: CDR1 MDHEN, CDR2 SYDVKM. The CDR3 nucleotides are TGTGCCAGCAGTTTCTTACAGTATCAGCCCCAGCATTTT. The encoded protein is CASSFLQYQPQHF. The complete variable domain, with remaining parts taken from reference TRBV28 and TRBJ1-5, reads DVKVTQSSRYLVKRTGEKVFLECVQDMDHENMFWYRQDPGLGLRLIYFSYDVKMKEKGDIPEGYSVSREKKERFSLILESASTNQTSMYLCASSFLQYQPQHFGDGTRLSIL.

The rearrangement uses TRBV5-6 and TRBJ1-5; the D is unclear. CDR3 length: 13 amino acids. V dropped 1 base and J dropped 4 bases, with 6 bases sitting between them. Germline V gives CDR1 SGHDT, CDR2 YYEEEE. The CDR3, as DNA: TGTGCCAGCAGCTTGACGGGAAATCAGCCCCAGCATTTT. Translation gives CASSLTGNQPQHF. The full variable domain, with the rest looked up from reference TRBV5-6 and TRBJ1-5, is DAGVTQSPTHLIKTRGQQVTLRCSPKSGHDTVSWYQQALGQGPQFIFQYYEEEERQRGNFPDRFSGHQFPNYSSELNVNALLLGDSALYLCASSLTGNQPQHFGDGTRLSIL.

This clone has a single count. The gene calls are TRBV28 and TRBJ1-3, with D unclear. Germline CDR1 and CDR2: MDHEN and SYDVKM. V lost 6 bases and J 4 bases, leaving 4 bases between the germline ends. This CDR3 region has 11 residues. CDR3 sequence (DNA): TGTGCCAGCAGGCAGGGAAACACCATATATTTT. This encodes CASRQGNTIYF.

The J gene is TRBJ1-2, the V gene TRBV5-1; D remains ambiguous. In germline, CDR1 is SGHRS, CDR2 YFSETQ. Trimming took 5 bases from V and 5 from J, leaving 13 bases between them. This CDR3 has 13 amino acids. The CDR3 sequence is CASSEGNRYGYTF. CDR3 nucleotides: TGCGCCAGCAGTGAAGGGAACCGTTATGGCTACACCTTC.

The chain is built from TRBV5-1 and TRBJ1-5; 10 bases fit TRBD1. This CDR3 comprises 14 residues. The junction had 4 bases not matched to a gene; V was cut back by 3 bases and J by 7 bases. Per the germline V gene, CDR1 is SGHRS and CDR2 is YFSETQ. CDR3 nucleotide sequence: TGCGCCAGCAGCTACGGGACAGGGGAACAGCCCCAGCATTTT. Residues: CASSYGTGEQPQHF.

This chain uses TRBV5-1 with TRBJ2-1; 8 bases line up with TRBD1. This CDR3 region has 14 residues. The junction had 8 bases not matched to a gene; V was cut back by 7 bases and J by 5 bases. Germline assignment: CDR1 SGHRS and CDR2 YFSETQ. The CDR3 region has the DNA TGCGCCAGCCTGACCGGGACAGGACACAATGAGCAGTTCTTC. This translates into CASLTGTGHNEQFF. The full variable domain, completed using reference TRBV5-1 and TRBJ2-1, is KAGVTQTPRYLIKTRGQQVTLSCSPISGHRSVSWYQQTPGQGLQFLFEYFSETQRNKGNFPGRFSGRQFSNSRSEMNVSTLELGDSALYLCASLTGTGHNEQFFGPGTRLTVL.

There are a few counts of this clone. This sample includes further DNA sequences coding for the same CDR3. The V call is TRBV5-1, the J call TRBJ2-2, with D possibly TRBD1 on 6 matching bases. The V and J ends lost 3 bases and 4 bases respectively, with 10 bases between them. This CDR3 has 14 residues. The V gene's germline CDR1 is SGHRS and CDR2 YFSETQ. CDR3 DNA sequence: TGCGCCAGCAGCTCCCAGGGGACCACCGGGGAGCTGTTTTTT. This encodes CASSSQGTTGELFF.

The rearrangement uses TRBV6-1 and TRBJ1-2, with D tentatively TRBD1 (5 bases). The CDR3 contains 14 residues. Germline V gene lookup returns CDR1 MNHNS and CDR2 SASEGT. Trimming cost V 5 bases and J 2 bases, with 12 bases left between them. CDR3 nucleotides: TGTGCCAGCAGTTCGGGACTCCTGAACTATGGCTACACCTTC. It translates to CASSSGLLNYGYTF.

Written as DNA, the CDR3 is TGTGCCAGCAGCTTATTAGTTTCTGGGTTACAGTACTTC. Its translation is CASSLLVSGLQYF. V and J are TRBV5-5 and TRBJ2-7; no clear D gene. This CDR3 region has 13 residues. Trimming took off 2 bases at V and 10 bases at J, with 16 bases between the two ends. CDR1 is SGHKS, CDR2 YYEKEE, per germline (reference sequence).

The chain recombines TRBV28 with TRBJ1-3, with 8 bases that match TRBD1. The germline V gene has CDR1 MDHEN and CDR2 SYDVKM. The V gene end was trimmed by 10 bases and the J gene end by 0 bases; junction bases not matched to a gene: 17. The CDR3 spans 18 residues. The DNA of the CDR3 is TGTGCCACCATACCGATGGGGACAGGAGTCGGCTCTGGAAACACCATATATTTT. This codes for CATIPMGTGVGSGNTIYF.

The chain uses TRBV6-5 and TRBJ2-1; the D is unclear. The CDR3 extends over 12 amino acids. V was shortened by 5 bases and J by 6 bases, with 8 bases between the two germline ends. CDR1 and CDR2 (germline): MNHEY, SVGAGI. This CDR3 is CASSGYGNEQFF. The DNA of the CDR3 is TGTGCCAGCAGTGGTTACGGCAATGAGCAGTTCTTC.

Points on this clone: The identical CDR3 is also encoded by other nucleotide sequences in the sample. This chain joins TRBV9 and TRBJ2-3; D not resolved. CDR1 and CDR2 from the germline V gene are SGDLS and YYNGEE. The CDR3 totals 12 residues. Trimming took 4 bases from V and 1 from J, leaving 4 bases between them. The DNA for the CDR3 is TGTGCCAGCAGCCCGCGCACAGATACGCAGTATTTT. It translates to CASSPRTDTQYF.

The rearrangement links TRBV19 to TRBJ2-1; D remains ambiguous. The CDR3 spans 11 residues. Germline V gives CDR1 LNHDA, CDR2 SQIVND (reference sequence). V lost 6 bases and J lost 4, with 4 bases in between. The CDR3 is CASRGYNEQFF. CDR3 DNA: TGTGCCAGTAGAGGGTACAATGAGCAGTTCTTC.

The chain recombines TRBV6-1 with TRBJ2-3, with D perhaps matching TRBD2 (6 bases). The V and J ends lost 4 bases and 2 bases respectively, with 16 bases between them. Germline loops: CDR1 MNHNS, CDR2 SASEGT. This CDR3 is built from 16 residues. CDR3 sequence reads: CASSGGPRDFTDTQYF. Here the CDR3 DNA reads TGTGCCAGCAGTGGGGGCCCCCGGGACTTCACAGATACGCAGTATTTT.